This section outlines one T cell receptor (beta chain) sequence together with its context. The data were taken from a study of blood T cell repertoires in COVID-19. The overall study: The United States, Italy and Spain provided the acute and convalescent COVID-19 samples. PBMCs, B-cell-depleted T cells, or T cells provided the cDNA or gDNA that made up the material.

In the original workflow: Reference gene primer amplification yielded estimated nucleated cell counts. Measured with immunoSEQ multiplex PCR; TCRdb has only the in-frame clones, and not every one. The V and J calls and clone size come from that table; D and trimming were worked out from the DNA. The sample carries approximately 210,000 clones, 84% recorded once. The receptor's source is a woman in her seventies with active or convalescent COVID-19. What was sequenced was peripheral blood.

CDR3 residues: CASSYLPESGPSYEQYF. The CDR3 DNA sequence: TGTGCCAGCAGCTACCTCCCCGAAAGCGGACCCTCCTACGAGCAGTACTTC. V is TRBV3-1 (or the pseudogene TRBV3-2) and J is TRBJ2-7, with D perhaps matching TRBD2 (5 bases). V dropped 5 bases and J dropped 0 bases, with 20 bases sitting between them. The CDR3 extends over 17 amino acids. Germline CDR1 LGHDT, CDR2 YNNKEL (reference sequence).